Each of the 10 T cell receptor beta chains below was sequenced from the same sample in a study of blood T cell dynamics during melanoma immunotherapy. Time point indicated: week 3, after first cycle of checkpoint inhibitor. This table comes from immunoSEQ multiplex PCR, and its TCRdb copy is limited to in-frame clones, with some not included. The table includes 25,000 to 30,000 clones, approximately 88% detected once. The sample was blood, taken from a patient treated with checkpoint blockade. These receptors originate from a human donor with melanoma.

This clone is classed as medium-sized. CDR3 coding DNA: TGTGCCAGCAGCTTAGTAGGGGAGGGGAAGGGGGACGAGCAGTACTTC. It codes for CASSLVGEGKGDEQYF. V is TRBV7-9 and J is TRBJ2-7; tentative D call: TRBD2 (7 bases). V lost 1 base and J lost 5, with 18 bases in between. This CDR3 comprises 16 residues. Germline V lookup: CDR1 SEHNR, CDR2 FQNEAQ (reference sequence).

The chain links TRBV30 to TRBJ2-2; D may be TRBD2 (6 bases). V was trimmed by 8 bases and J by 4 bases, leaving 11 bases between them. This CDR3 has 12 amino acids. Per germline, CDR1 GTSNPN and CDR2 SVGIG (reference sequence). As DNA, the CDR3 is TGTGCCAGTTCCGGGGGCACCGGGGAGCTGTTTTTT. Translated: CASSGGTGELFF.

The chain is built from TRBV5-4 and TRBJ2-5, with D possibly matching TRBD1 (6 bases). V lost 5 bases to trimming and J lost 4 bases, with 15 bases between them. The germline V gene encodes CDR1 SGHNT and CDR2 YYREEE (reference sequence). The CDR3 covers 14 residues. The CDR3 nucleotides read TGTGCCAGCAGGCAACAGGGAAGGGGAGAGACCCAGTACTTC. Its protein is CASRQQGRGETQYF.

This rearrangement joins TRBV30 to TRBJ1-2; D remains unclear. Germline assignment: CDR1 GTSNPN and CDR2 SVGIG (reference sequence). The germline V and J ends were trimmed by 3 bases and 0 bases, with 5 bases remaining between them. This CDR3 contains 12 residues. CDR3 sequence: CAWSVANYGYTF. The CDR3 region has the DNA TGTGCCTGGAGCGTGGCTAACTATGGCTACACCTTC.

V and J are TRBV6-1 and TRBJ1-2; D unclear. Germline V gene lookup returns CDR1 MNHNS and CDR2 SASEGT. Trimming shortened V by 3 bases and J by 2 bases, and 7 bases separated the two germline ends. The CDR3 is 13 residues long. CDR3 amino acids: CASSDGMNYGYTF. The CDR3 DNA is TGTGCCAGCAGTGACGGCATGAACTATGGCTACACCTTC.

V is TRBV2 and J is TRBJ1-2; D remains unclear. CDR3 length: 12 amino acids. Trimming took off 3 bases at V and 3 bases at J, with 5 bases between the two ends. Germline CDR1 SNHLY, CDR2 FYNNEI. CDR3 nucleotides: TGTGCCAGCAGTGAGGAAGACTATGGCTACACCTTC. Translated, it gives CASSEEDYGYTF.

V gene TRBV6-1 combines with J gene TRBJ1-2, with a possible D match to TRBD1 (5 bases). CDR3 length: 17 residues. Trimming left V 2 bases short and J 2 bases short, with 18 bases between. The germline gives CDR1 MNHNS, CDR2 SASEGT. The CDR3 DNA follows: TGTGCCAGCAGTGAAAGAAAACCCGGACGGGGGAACTATGGCTACACCTTC. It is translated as CASSERKPGRGNYGYTF.

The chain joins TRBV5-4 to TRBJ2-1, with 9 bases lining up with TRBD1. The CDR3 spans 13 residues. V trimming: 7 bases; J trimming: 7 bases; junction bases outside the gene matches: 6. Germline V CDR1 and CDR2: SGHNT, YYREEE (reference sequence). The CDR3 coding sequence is TGTGCCAGCGGCCGGACAGGGGTGAATGAGCAGTTCTTC. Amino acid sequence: CASGRTGVNEQFF.

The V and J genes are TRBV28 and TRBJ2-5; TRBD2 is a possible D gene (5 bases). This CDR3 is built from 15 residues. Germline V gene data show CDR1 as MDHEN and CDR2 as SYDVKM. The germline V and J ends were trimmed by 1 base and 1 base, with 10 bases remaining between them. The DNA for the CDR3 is TGTGCCAGCAGTTTATCAGCGGCGTCCCAAGAGACCCAGTACTTC. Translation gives CASSLSAASQETQYF.

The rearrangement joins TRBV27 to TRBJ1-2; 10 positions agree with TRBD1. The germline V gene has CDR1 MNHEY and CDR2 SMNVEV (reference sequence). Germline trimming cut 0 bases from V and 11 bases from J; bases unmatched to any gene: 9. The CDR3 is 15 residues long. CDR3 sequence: CASSLSLGQGKGYTF. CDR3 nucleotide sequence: TGTGCCAGCAGTTTATCGTTGGGACAGGGGAAAGGATACACCTTC.